Included here is one T cell receptor (beta chain) sequence, with context. TCRdb re-called the RT-PCR reads with MiXCR, one entry per CDR3 protein. The table shows roughly 940,000 distinct CDR3 sequences, with roughly 18% occurring only once. The data were taken from a study of patients and donors after allogeneic stem cell transplantation. The CDR3 runs 11 residues. V was shortened by 0 bases and J by 6 bases, with 3 bases between the two germline ends. CDR1 DFQATT and CDR2 SNEGSKA come from the germline V gene (reference sequence). The TCR was taken from a human donor who was either an allogeneic HSCT recipient or a stem cell or donor lymphocyte infusion donor (not recorded which). It is not recorded whose cells these are; they may come from a transplant donor. The sample taken for sequencing was blood, either unsorted or a sorted T cell fraction (not recorded which). The gene calls are TRBV20-1 and TRBJ2-4; D ambiguous. The DNA for the CDR3 is TGCAGTGCTAGAGATGTAAACATTCAGTACTTC. This sequence encodes CSARDVNIQYF.